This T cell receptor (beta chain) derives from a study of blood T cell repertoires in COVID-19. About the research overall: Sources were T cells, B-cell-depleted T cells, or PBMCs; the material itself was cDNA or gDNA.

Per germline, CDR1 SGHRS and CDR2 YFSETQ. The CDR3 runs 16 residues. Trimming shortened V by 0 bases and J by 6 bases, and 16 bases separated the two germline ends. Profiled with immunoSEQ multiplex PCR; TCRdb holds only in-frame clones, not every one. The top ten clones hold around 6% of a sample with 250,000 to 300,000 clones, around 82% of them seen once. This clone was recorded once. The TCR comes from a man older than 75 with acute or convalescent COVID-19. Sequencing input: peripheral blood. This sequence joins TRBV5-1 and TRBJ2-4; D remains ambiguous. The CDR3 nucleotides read TGCGCCAGCAGCTTGGCGTTGTCAGAGGTCCCAAACATTCAGTACTTC. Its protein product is CASSLALSEVPNIQYF.